The 26 T cell receptor beta chains listed next were all sequenced from one sample in a study of cytomegalovirus exposure and HLA in healthy donors. PCR was performed using 60 Vbeta and 13 Jbeta primers. TCRdb keeps only in-frame clones here, not all; method: immunoSEQ multiplex PCR. The sample has more than 85,000 clones, 60% to 80% seen once. Sequencing input: PBMCs. The source of these receptors is a female donor in good health and CMV-seronegative.

This clone was seen a single time. This chain links TRBV27 with TRBJ1-5, with D unresolved. Trimming shortened V by 6 bases and J by 7 bases, and 13 bases separated the two germline ends. The CDR3 runs 13 residues. Per germline, CDR1 MNHEY and CDR2 SMNVEV (reference sequence). CDR3 sequence reads: CASSITGWQPQHF. In DNA form, the CDR3 reads TGTGCCAGCAGCATTACCGGGTGGCAGCCCCAGCATTTT.

The V gene is TRBV19, the J gene TRBJ2-2; D might be TRBD1 (7 bases). This CDR3 is 16 amino acids long. CDR1 and CDR2 from the germline V gene are LNHDA and SQIVND (reference sequence). V lost 1 base, J lost 4 bases, and 13 bases lay in between. Written as DNA, the CDR3 is TGTGCCAGTAGTATAGGAGGTCAGGGGGGCACCGGGGAGCTGTTTTTT. Translation: CASSIGGQGGTGELFF.

The rearrangement joins TRBV10-2 to TRBJ2-3, with TRBD1 matching 7 bases. The J segment lost 2 bases and the V segment lost 3 bases, leaving 5 bases of the junction unmatched. The CDR3 length is 15 residues. CDR1 and CDR2 (germline): WSHSY, SAAADI. The CDR3 sequence: CASSDVDRLTDTQYF. The CDR3 DNA follows: TGCGCCAGCAGTGACGTGGACAGGCTCACAGATACGCAGTATTTT.

V gene TRBV13 combines with J gene TRBJ2-5; D might be TRBD2 (6 bases). Matching the DNA end better, TRBJ2-7 makes the J call doubtful. The CDR3 spans 17 residues. Germline V gene lookup returns CDR1 PRHDT and CDR2 FYEKMQ (reference sequence). The CDR3 coding sequence is TGTGCCAGCAGCCCGTCCGATTTAACGGGGGAGACCTACGAGCAGTACTTC. This gives the protein CASSPSDLTGETYEQYF.

This clone has just a few counts. The chain recombines TRBV10-2 with TRBJ2-5, with D tentatively TRBD2 (5 bases). The length of the CDR3 is 13 residues. The germline gives CDR1 WSHSY, CDR2 SAAADI. V was trimmed by 11 bases and J by 5 bases, leaving 18 bases between them. This CDR3 reads CASTRTPGETQYF. As DNA, the CDR3 is TGCGCCTCAACTCGGACTCCTGGGGAGACCCAGTACTTC.

The chain uses TRBV5-6 and TRBJ2-5; 7 nucleotides line up with TRBD1. This CDR3 is 13 amino acids long. J lost 6 bases, V lost 1 base, and 3 bases had no gene match. CDR1 SGHDT and CDR2 YYEEEE come from the germline V gene. The CDR3 DNA reads as TGTGCCAGCAGCTTGACAGGGGTGAAGACCCAGTACTTC. Protein: CASSLTGVKTQYF.

Note on this clone: Mismatch with germline at one junction end may stem from a read error. This sequence joins TRBV7-7 and TRBJ2-1; 9 bases map to TRBD1. The CDR3 totals 15 residues. Per germline, CDR1 SSHAT and CDR2 FNYEAQ (reference sequence). This CDR3 is CASSSDRGSYNEQFF. As DNA, the CDR3 is TGTGCTAGCAGCTCCGACAGGGGGTCCTACAATGAGCAGTTCTTC.

The chain is built from TRBV5-1 and TRBJ1-6, with TRBD1 matching 8 bases. V was pared by 0 bases and J by 7 bases, with 6 bases of the junction left unmatched. Germline values: CDR1 SGHRS, CDR2 YFSETQ. The CDR3 loop spans 16 amino acids. The CDR3 DNA reads TGCGCCAGCAGCTTGGGGGGACAGGCCCCCAATTCACCCCTCCACTTT. It translates to CASSLGGQAPNSPLHF. Full variable domain (remainder filled in from reference TRBV5-1 and TRBJ1-6): KAGVTQTPRYLIKTRGQQVTLSCSPISGHRSVSWYQQTPGQGLQFLFEYFSETQRNKGNFPGRFSGRQFSNSRSEMNVSTLELGDSALYLCASSLGGQAPNSPLHFGNGTRLTVT.

The rearrangement joins TRBV27 to TRBJ1-6, with D unresolved. The germline gives CDR1 MNHEY, CDR2 SMNVEV (reference sequence). The CDR3 contains 21 residues. V lost 2 bases and J 0 bases, leaving 23 bases between the germline ends. The DNA of the CDR3 is TGTGCCAGCAGTTTAACTCCAAGCACCCCATCTTTGAGCTCCTATAATTCACCCCTCCACTTT. Protein product: CASSLTPSTPSLSSYNSPLHF.

V and J are TRBV5-4 and TRBJ2-7; no clear D. The CDR3 consists of 15 residues. Trimming left V 4 bases short and J 7 bases short, with 21 bases between. From germline, CDR1 is SGHNT and CDR2 YYREEE (reference sequence). CDR3 in amino acids: CASSLSGVHRSEQYF. Written as DNA, the CDR3 is TGTGCCAGCAGCCTATCCGGCGTCCATAGGAGTGAGCAGTACTTC.

This clone was seen more than once but under ten times. The chain links TRBV18 to TRBJ1-1, with D perhaps TRBD1 (6 bases). The CDR3 has 14 amino acids. Germline V CDR1 and CDR2: KGHSH, LQKENI. Trimming stripped 5 bases from V and 1 base from J, with 11 bases between. The CDR3 spells CASSSGTRNTEAFF. CDR3 DNA sequence: TGTGCCAGCTCATCCGGGACAAGGAACACTGAAGCTTTCTTT.

There are a few counts of this clone. The gene calls are TRBV5-1 and TRBJ1-6; 8 bases are a match to TRBD1. Trimming cost V 4 bases and J 0 bases; bases outside gene matches: 3. Germline CDR1 is SGHRS and CDR2 is YFSETQ. The CDR3 sequence is 16 residues long. This CDR3 reads CASSDRGSSYNSPLHF. Here the CDR3 DNA reads TGCGCCAGCAGCGACAGGGGTAGCTCCTATAATTCACCCCTCCACTTT.

This chain joins TRBV15 and TRBJ2-4; D gene unclear. This CDR3 contains 13 residues. Per the germline V gene, CDR1 is LNHNV and CDR2 is YYDKDF (reference sequence). V was pared by 0 bases and J by 7 bases, with 7 bases between. Written as DNA, the CDR3 is TGTGCCACCAGCAGAGATTTGAGGAACATTCAGTACTTC. It encodes CATSRDLRNIQYF.

There are a few counts of this clone. The chain uses TRBV9 and TRBJ1-3, with D possibly matching TRBD1 (6 bases). The germline V gene encodes CDR1 SGDLS and CDR2 YYNGEE. V was clipped by 0 bases and J by 0 bases, with 19 bases between them. This CDR3 is 19 amino acids long. The CDR3 region has the DNA TGTGCCAGCAGCGTAGATCCAGGGGCCGCGAAAGGCTCTGGAAACACCATATATTTT. Translation: CASSVDPGAAKGSGNTIYF.

This sequence joins TRBV27 and TRBJ1-2, with 9 bases aligning to TRBD1. The germline CDR1 and CDR2 sequences are MNHEY and SMNVEV (reference sequence). This CDR3 spans 20 amino acids. Trimming cost V 2 bases and J 4 bases; bases outside gene matches: 20. The CDR3 loop reads CASSLNGYGGGDRVSYGYTF. The CDR3 region has the DNA TGTGCCAGCAGTTTAAATGGTTACGGTGGGGGGGACAGGGTGAGCTATGGCTACACCTTC.

The V gene is TRBV15, the J gene TRBJ1-5, with D unresolved. The ends were cut back, 8 bases at V and 11 bases at J, with 19 bases in the middle. The CDR3 length is 13 residues. Germline loops: CDR1 LNHNV, CDR2 YYDKDF (reference sequence). The CDR3 region is CATEERGYSAQHF. The CDR3 region has the DNA TGTGCCACCGAAGAGAGAGGATACTCGGCCCAGCATTTT.

The DNA of the CDR3 is TGCGCCAGCAGCTTGGAGGGGACTAATGAAAAACTGTTTTTT. As protein: CASSLEGTNEKLFF. This rearrangement joins TRBV5-1 to TRBJ1-4; perhaps TRBD1 as D (5 bases). Germline CDR1 SGHRS, CDR2 YFSETQ. Between the trimmed V and J ends, which lost 0 bases and 2 bases, there was a span of 5 bases. The CDR3 runs to 14 residues.

J is TRBJ2-1 and V is TRBV5-1, with 7 bases identical to TRBD1. The J segment lost 3 bases and the V segment lost 3 bases, leaving 6 bases of the junction unmatched. Germline CDR1 is SGHRS and CDR2 is YFSETQ. The CDR3 length is 15 residues. The CDR3 bases are TGCGCCAGCAGCTCCGGACAGGCCGACTACAATGAGCAGTTCTTC. This sequence encodes CASSSGQADYNEQFF. The variable domain in full, completed from reference TRBV5-1 and TRBJ2-1, reads KAGVTQTPRYLIKTRGQQVTLSCSPISGHRSVSWYQQTPGQGLQFLFEYFSETQRNKGNFPGRFSGRQFSNSRSEMNVSTLELGDSALYLCASSSGQADYNEQFFGPGTRLTVL.

V is TRBV9 and J is TRBJ1-1, with 11 bases lining up with TRBD1. From germline, CDR1 is SGDLS and CDR2 YYNGEE. V trimming: 3 bases; J trimming: 3 bases; junction bases outside the gene matches: 7. This CDR3 spans 16 amino acids. CDR3 residues: CASSAPGQGGYTEAFF. The CDR3 nucleotides read TGTGCCAGCAGCGCGCCGGGACAGGGGGGATACACTGAAGCTTTCTTT.

The rearrangement links TRBV19 to TRBJ2-5, with D possibly being TRBD1 (6 bases). This CDR3 contains 14 residues. CDR1 is LNHDA and CDR2 is SQIVND in the germline V gene (reference sequence). Trimming cost V 4 bases and J 0 bases, with 9 bases left between them. CDR3 DNA: TGTGCCAGTAGTACGGACAGCTACCAAGAGACCCAGTACTTC. Translated, it gives CASSTDSYQETQYF.

The chain combines TRBV9 with TRBJ1-1; D gene unclear. V shed 4 bases and J shed 2 bases, with 9 bases lying between them. This CDR3 is 13 amino acids long. The germline V gene has CDR1 SGDLS and CDR2 YYNGEE. CDR3 nucleotides: TGTGCCAGCAGCACACAACGTAACACTGAAGCTTTCTTT. Translating it yields CASSTQRNTEAFF.

The CDR3 loop is CASSLMGPGIYNEQFF. The CDR3 nucleotides read TGTGCCAGCAGCTTAATGGGTCCCGGGATATACAATGAGCAGTTCTTC. The J gene is TRBJ2-1, the V gene TRBV7-3; a weak D match, TRBD2 (5 bases). The CDR3 extends over 16 amino acids. Trimming removed 1 base at V and 4 bases at J, with 14 bases between. CDR1 is SGHTA and CDR2 is FQGTGA in the germline V gene.

The chain employs TRBV5-1 and TRBJ1-1; 7 nucleotides match TRBD1. Trimming removed 0 bases from V and 4 bases from J; junction bases left unmatched: 3. The CDR3 is 14 residues long. Germline V lookup: CDR1 SGHRS, CDR2 YFSETQ. CDR3 residues: CASSLAPGGTEAFF. CDR3 nucleotide sequence: TGCGCCAGCAGCTTGGCCCCAGGGGGCACTGAAGCTTTCTTT.

The chain carries TRBV6-5 and TRBJ2-7; possibly TRBD2 for D (5 bases). The CDR3 extends over 12 amino acids. CDR1 and CDR2 (germline): MNHEY, SVGAGI. Trimming took 5 bases from V and 7 from J, leaving 12 bases between them. The CDR3, as DNA: TGTGCCAGCAGTCCGTCCCAGCGGGAGCAGTACTTC. The encoded protein is CASSPSQREQYF.

This clone was detected only once. The CDR3 here is CSVATSGGSTDTQYF. DNA of the CDR3: TGCAGCGTTGCTACTAGCGGGGGTAGCACAGATACGCAGTATTTT. The chain uses TRBV29-1 and TRBJ2-3; TRBD2 matches 11 bases. There are 15 residues in the CDR3. V lost 4 bases to trimming and J lost 0 bases; unmatched junction nucleotides: 3. Germline V gene data show CDR1 as SQVTM and CDR2 as ANQGSEA.

The chain uses TRBV5-5 and TRBJ1-1, with no clear D. Trimming took 2 bases from V and 0 from J, leaving 5 bases between them. This CDR3 is 13 amino acids long. Germline loops: CDR1 SGHKS, CDR2 YYEKEE (reference sequence). The CDR3 reads CASSFGMNTEAFF. The CDR3 DNA is TGTGCCAGCAGCTTCGGTATGAACACTGAAGCTTTCTTT.